Sequencing of this T cell receptor beta chain was carried out in a study of cytomegalovirus exposure and HLA in healthy donors (dated by TCRdb to 2017 to 2019). A note on the overall study: According to an earlier analysis of around 600 of the donors, 150 million to 200 million T cells yielded 100 million or so unique TCR beta sequences and around 280 Gb of sequence data. Among around 400 genotyped donors of the cohort, an average of around 250,000 unique TCR beta nucleotide sequences was sequenced per donor, of which about 18% were non-productive. To predict cytomegalovirus infection status, the study combined high-throughput TCR immunosequencing, statistical association of individual TCRs with disease status, and machine learning. Because of strong linkage in the cohort, 5 or 6 DR-DQ haplotypes were treated as single units for association and clustering. An early release covering just under 650 HLA-typed donors comprised 250 to 350 gigabases of sequencing data and about 90 million unique TCR sequences. Every discovery cohort repertoire had been produced on one sequencing platform. Among the roughly 380 genotyped donors, more than 70% belonged to the genetic ancestry cluster associated with self-reported Caucasian donors. An earlier analysis of approximately 580 of the donors used high-throughput TCR beta sequencing to judge whether each TCR beta V gene segment behaved as functional or pseudogenic. A later genetic analysis used genome-wide SNP genotypes for about 65% of the 666 donors, treating that subset as a discovery cohort. Donor age, sex, ethnicity and CMV serostatus were compiled alongside the repertoire data. The study aimed to test whether signatures of past pathogen exposure could be identified by cataloging public T cell receptors. To study patterns of TCR occurrence, a later analysis re-analyzed previously published TCR beta repertoires from several hundred donors and added high-resolution HLA genotyping. Typing coverage differed by locus: A, B, C, DRB1 and DQB1 were typed in roughly 620-630 donors, DQA1 in 500 to 550, DPA1 in some 570, and DPB1 in about 450. The study profiled the T cell repertoires of 500 to 800 subjects by immunosequencing and related them to cytomegalovirus serostatus. In addition to the first cohort of around 670 subjects, a separate validation cohort of approximately 120 different subjects was used. Rather than using new phenotypic data, the later analysis identified candidate immune exposures from TCR beta sequences and from how often those sequences occurred across donors. Both class I and class II loci were covered by HLA typing, at four-digit resolution. Points the paper makes about the study in general: A later genetic analysis reported fewer N-insertions in productive TCRs among donors in an Asian-associated ancestry cluster than the roughly 700-donor mean. A further reported finding was that TCR beta sequences accurately predicted the HLA-A and HLA-B alleles for most subjects in the first cohort. The 87-base-pair reads could not distinguish some IMGT-functional V segments, including TRBV6-2 and TRBV6-3, so those segments were excluded. Linkage disequilibrium might explain the correlated functional status among segregating V segments, but an unknown experimental factor could not be excluded. In vitro tests confirmed that a few of the cytomegalovirus-associated TCR beta chains recognize cytomegalovirus antigens. CMV serostatus was the only immune exposure information available for the cohort. A cluster of highly shared sequence variants was judged likely to be a technical artifact of the sequencing pipeline. Specific HLA alleles were associated with more than 15,000 TCR beta sequences at a false discovery rate of 0.05 in a later analysis. Only TCR beta chains were sequenced in this cohort, and the absence of alpha or paired-chain data limited detectable features. A later analysis found that most CMV-associated TCR beta chains appeared HLA-restricted, with HLA associations seemingly driven largely by CMV exposure. Most TCR sequences were seen in very few donors, while some public TCRs were found in many individuals. In a later analysis, several top co-occurrence clusters were reported to appear linked to parvovirus B19, influenza, CMV and Epstein-Barr virus. In a later analysis, HLA-associated TCR beta chains were found to be more clonally expanded and to have lower generation probabilities than equally common non-associated chains. Strong co-occurrence of HLA alleles, especially DR and DQ, made assigning TCR associations to individual alleles difficult. In an earlier analysis of approximately 590 of the donors, most TCR beta V segments appeared in productive rearrangements about 87% or about 30% of the time, broadly matching IMGT annotations. The study gave a list of 150 to 200 TCR beta chains associated with cytomegalovirus. Because some donors lacked HLA typing at each locus, the association tests relied only on the typed subset. V-gene and J-gene trimming of TCR beta chains was associated with a missense DCLRE1C variant in a later genetic analysis, and the association was replicated in an independent cohort. In a later analysis, TCR association rates were found to vary across HLA loci, with the most associated TCRs seen for DRB1 alleles and the fewest for HLA-C alleles. According to the authors, the approach could potentially be generalized to other disease states and immunological phenotypes. In both the original and validation cohorts, the classifier was reported to diagnose cytomegalovirus status with high specificity and sensitivity. Sequencing depth was assumed to be roughly uniform across donors in the presence/absence analyses, though that assumption may not hold. Because counts were too low, more than 15 rarely observed V segments, including chromosome 9 orphons, were excluded from the earlier analysis of around 640 of the donors.

The germline V gene encodes CDR1 LGHNA and CDR2 YNFKEQ. V is shortened by 1 base, J by 0 bases, and the region joining them spans 10 bases. Its CDR3 holds 15 amino acids, cysteine through phenylalanine. Only the CDR3 DNA stays, 45 bases, in frame from base 1. As for this clone: Its antigen is currently not known. No base qualities exist here, and no much larger clone lies one base off it.

Library prep was done by the immunoSEQ multiplex PCR assay. The multiplex PCR relied on a mix of 60 forward primers for TCR Vbeta segments and 13 reverse primers for TCR Jbeta segments. A multiplex PCR assay on genomic DNA amplified the CDR3 region of rearranged TCR beta genes. On the Illumina HiSeq System, the amplified TCR beta libraries were sequenced as 87-base-pair reads. As for the authors' bioinformatics: A later analysis counted some 74 million unique TCR beta chains across the approximately 700 repertoires, and approximately 11 million of these chains were shared by at least two donors. Raw reads were error-corrected and collapsed into unique sequences by a nearest-neighbor algorithm in which closely related sequences were merged to remove PCR and sequencing errors. CDR3 sequences were aligned to IMGT reference sequences to assign V, D and J gene segments. Each retained sequence needed at least a six-nucleotide match to both a V gene segment and a J gene segment. Rearrangements were classified as productive when the CDR3 lacked stop codons and remained in frame with V and J, and all other rearrangements were classified as non-productive. CDR3 was defined by IMGT convention, running from the second conserved V-encoded cysteine to the conserved J-encoded phenylalanine. The earlier analysis of roughly 590 of the donors excluded any sequence lacking an unambiguous match to a single V gene segment. An earlier analysis of approximately 590 of the donors classified V segments as functional when productive rearrangements were above 56.7% and as segregating when the standard deviation between donors was above 5%. A statistical classification framework was developed to diagnose cytomegalovirus status using the catalog of TCR beta chain sequences. In a later analysis, TCR nucleotide sequences were compared against IMGT/GENE-DB human TR gene sequences so that V and J genes could be assigned. The TCRdist pipeline was used in a later analysis to assign CDR3 sequences and most-parsimonious VDJ recombination scenarios. In a later analysis, each TCR beta chain was defined by its CDR3 amino acid sequence together with its V-gene family, and reads lacking a unique V-gene family were excluded. As a way to deal with suspected cross-contamination and a sequencing artifact, a later analysis dropped 450 to 600 nucleotide sequences that were highly shared and had low generation probability. In a later analysis, a clonal expansion index was calculated for each public chain from normalized within-repertoire ranks of inferred template counts. In a later analysis, generation probabilities were computed with a VDJ recombination model fitted to out-of-frame rearrangements, and the resulting probabilities were checked against IGoR. A later analysis scored TCR-TCR, TCR-HLA and TCR-CMV co-occurrence with hypergeometric tests, applying a repertoire-size bias correction to TCR pairs. False discovery rates were estimated in a later analysis by permuting HLA or CMV assignments 20 times. In a later analysis, co-occurring TCRs were grouped with DBSCAN, and TCRdist sequence similarity was added when clustering was performed within HLA-allele-positive subsets. Repertoires with fewer than 30,000 or more than 120,000 public chains were left out of co-occurrence clustering, as were about five repertoires with anomalous nucleotide sharing. TCRdb carries this immuneACCESS record with in-frame sequences only. Its versions omit some clonotypes, under half of them owing to an unresolved V gene in the studies checked, with the rest unexplained. Clone size and the V and J calls come from that table; the DNA yielded D and trimming. The sample table records fewer than 250,000 clones; 65% to 85% of these occur just once. The ten largest clones take up roughly 1.5% of the sample.

The cohort was made up of several hundred healthy bone marrow donors. All cohort members were sampled while nominally healthy, although unrecorded immune exposures were likely present. The donor was CMV seronegative and belonged to the group of around 350 seronegative cohort members. A peripheral blood sample was collected from each donor, and TCR beta sequencing was performed on peripheral blood mononuclear cells. The Qiagen DNeasy Blood Extraction Kit was used to extract genomic DNA from the blood cell samples. The chain couples TRBV4-2 to TRBJ2-7; TRBD1 is a weak D gene call, 6 bases matching. The sequence came from a woman aged 18-35 years in good health and CMV-seronegative. Sequenced sample: PBMCs. The CDR3 sequence is CASSQGEDSSYEQYF. The nucleotides are TGTGCCAGCAGCCAAGGTGAGGACAGCTCCTACGAGCAGTACTTC.